The 3 T cell receptor beta chains below were found in one sample sequenced in a study of CD8+ T cells in alopecia areata. Isolated RNA was reverse transcribed into cDNA used as the sequencing template. Sequencing used immunoSEQ multiplex PCR; TCRdb keeps in-frame clones, though not all of them. The profile shows around 160,000 clones, approximately 62% of them singletons. Treatment specified: oral pan-JAK inhibitor, 5-10 mg twice daily. The sequencing used CD4+ T cells sorted from blood, collected at week 24, from a patient treated with tofacitinib. These receptors were taken from a human donor with alopecia areata.

In this sample, this clone turned up a few times. The gene calls are TRBV4-1 and TRBJ2-5; TRBD2 aligns across 9 bases. CDR3 length: 15 residues. With V trimmed by 6 bases and J by 2 bases, 7 bases remained unmatched. Germline V gene lookup returns CDR1 MGHRA and CDR2 YSYEKL. CDR3 bases: TGCGCCAGCAGTAGGCTAGCGGGATCACAAGAGACCCAGTACTTC. It translates to CASSRLAGSQETQYF.

The chain carries TRBV5-6 and TRBJ2-5; tentative D call: TRBD2 (6 bases). This CDR3 region has 16 residues. CDR1 and CDR2 from the germline V gene are SGHDT and YYEEEE. V shed 2 bases and J shed 4 bases, with 18 bases lying between them. This chain's CDR3 is CASSLGDSPNGETQYF. The CDR3 DNA reads TGTGCCAGCAGCTTAGGGGACTCCCCAAATGGAGAGACCCAGTACTTC.

The chain carries TRBV29-1 and TRBJ2-3; no clear D gene. CDR3 length equals 12 residues. The V and J ends lost 7 bases and 4 bases respectively, with 12 bases between them. Germline V CDR1 and CDR2: SQVTM, ANQGSEA. The CDR3 DNA follows: TGCAGCGGCGAAACTCGCGCAGATACGCAGTATTTT. Residues: CSGETRADTQYF.